One sample yielded the 2 T cell receptor beta chains listed below, sequenced in a study of T-cell reconstitution after alpha-beta-depleted transplantation in children. Preparing the TCRbeta library involved the use of unique molecular identifiers. From the PCR reads, TCRdb called clonotypes with MiXCR, one entry per CDR3 protein. The table lists about 440,000 distinct CDR3 sequences, over 40% of them singletons. Source: PBMCs, taken before TCRalphabeta/CD19-depleted stem cell transplant. The receptors here all came from a girl aged 2 to 9 with aplastic anemia, due to receive a stem cell transplant.

The genes are TRBV6-5 and TRBJ2-7; a weak D match, TRBD1 (5 bases). The CDR3 has 17 residues. Germline V gene lookup returns CDR1 MNHEY and CDR2 SVGAGI. Trimming stripped 2 bases from V and 3 bases from J, with 20 bases between. The DNA for the CDR3 is TGTGCCAGCAGTTACCCCACCCAGAGACAGCACCTCTACGAGCAGTACTTC. Translated: CASSYPTQRQHLYEQYF.

This clonotype appeared a few times. The chain recombines TRBV20-1 with TRBJ2-3; D not resolved. The V gene lost 6 bases and the J gene lost 6 bases, with 7 bases spanning the gap. The CDR3 is 10 amino acids. Germline CDR1 DFQATT, CDR2 SNEGSKA (reference sequence). The CDR3 region has the DNA TGCAGTGCCCCTTCCGATACGCAGTATTTT. Residues: CSAPSDTQYF.